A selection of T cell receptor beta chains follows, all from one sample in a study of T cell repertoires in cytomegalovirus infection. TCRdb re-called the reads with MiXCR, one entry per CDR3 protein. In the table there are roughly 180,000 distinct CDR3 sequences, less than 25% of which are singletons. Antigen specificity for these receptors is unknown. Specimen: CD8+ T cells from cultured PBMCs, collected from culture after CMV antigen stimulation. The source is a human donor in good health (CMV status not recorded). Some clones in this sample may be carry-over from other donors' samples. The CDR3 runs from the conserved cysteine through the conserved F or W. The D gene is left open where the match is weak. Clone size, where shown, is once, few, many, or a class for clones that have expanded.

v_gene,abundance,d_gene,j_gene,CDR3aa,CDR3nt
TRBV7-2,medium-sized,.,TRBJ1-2,CASSLDRATGYTF,TGTGCCAGCAGCTTAGATAGGGCCACTGGCTACACCTTC
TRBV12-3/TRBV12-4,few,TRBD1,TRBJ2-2,CASSYGTGDTGELFF,TGTGCCAGCAGTTACGGGACAGGGGACACCGGGGAGCTGTTTTTT
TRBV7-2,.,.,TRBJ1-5,CASSFYPGTPVHF,TGTGCCAGCAGCTTTTATCCCGGGACCCCCGTACATTTT
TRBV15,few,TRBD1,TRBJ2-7,CATSRGDRGPREQYF,TGTGCCACCAGCAGAGGGGACAGGGGGCCGCGGGAGCAGTACTTC
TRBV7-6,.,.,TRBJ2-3,CASSLDPRGASTDTQYF,TGTGCCAGCAGCTTAGACCCAAGGGGGGCTAGCACAGATACGCAGTATTTT
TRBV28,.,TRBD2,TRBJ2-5,CASSPRGLADQETQYF,TGTGCCAGCAGTCCTCGGGGACTAGCGGACCAAGAGACCCAGTACTTC
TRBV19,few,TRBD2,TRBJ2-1,CASSIRIAGGTYNEQFF,TGTGCCAGTAGTATCCGAATAGCGGGGGGCACCTACAATGAGCAGTTCTTC
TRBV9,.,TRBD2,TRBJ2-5,CASSVDGGAGETQYF,TGTGCCAGCAGCGTGGACGGGGGGGCCGGGGAGACCCAGTACTTC
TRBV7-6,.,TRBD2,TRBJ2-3,CASSTRVAGGPADTQYF,TGTGCCAGCAGCACTCGGGTAGCGGGGGGTCCGGCAGATACGCAGTATTTT
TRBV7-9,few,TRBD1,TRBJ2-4,CASSLKGQGGSAKNIQYF,TGTGCCAGCAGCTTAAAAGGACAGGGAGGATCGGCCAAAAACATTCAGTACTTC
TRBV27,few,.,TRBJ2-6,CASAYRDSGANVLTF,TGTGCCAGCGCATATCGTGACTCTGGGGCCAACGTCCTGACTTTC
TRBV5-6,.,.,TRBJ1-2,CASSLPLPHPSGYTF,TGTGCCAGCAGCCTGCCCCTCCCTCACCCCAGTGGCTACACCTTC
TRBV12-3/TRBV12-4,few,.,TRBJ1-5,CASSFTGLYGNQPQHF,TGTGCCAGCAGTTTTACAGGCCTTTACGGGAATCAGCCCCAGCATTTT
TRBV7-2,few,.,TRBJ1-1,CASSLAAGTNTEAFF,TGTGCCAGCAGCTTAGCCGCAGGAACGAACACTGAAGCTTTCTTT
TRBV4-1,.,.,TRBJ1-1,CASSQDRGRMNTEAFF,TGCGCCAGCAGCCAAGATAGGGGCAGAATGAACACTGAAGCTTTCTTT
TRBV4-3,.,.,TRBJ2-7,CASSPTGTATYEQYF,TGCGCCAGCAGCCCAACCGGGACCGCGACCTACGAGCAGTACTTC
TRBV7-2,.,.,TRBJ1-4,CASSLVWGEGANEKLFF,TGTGCCAGCAGCTTAGTCTGGGGGGAGGGAGCTAATGAAAAACTGTTTTTT
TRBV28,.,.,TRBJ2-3,CASSLSGTKGSTDTQYF,TGTGCCAGCAGTTTGAGCGGCACGAAAGGAAGCACAGATACGCAGTATTTT
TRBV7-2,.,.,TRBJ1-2,CASTSREGYVGYTF,TGTGCCAGCACCTCGAGAGAGGGCTACGTTGGCTACACCTTC
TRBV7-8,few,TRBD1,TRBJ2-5,CASSRPGGTGPRIGETQYF,TGTGCCAGCAGTCGCCCGGGTGGGACAGGGCCCCGAATCGGGGAGACCCAGTACTTC
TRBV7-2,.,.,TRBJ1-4,CASSLATTATNEKLFF,TGTGCCAGCAGCTTAGCAACAACTGCAACTAATGAAAAACTGTTTTTT
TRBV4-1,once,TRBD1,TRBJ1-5,CASSQDLDREQPQHF,TGCGCCAGCAGCCAAGATCTCGACAGGGAGCAGCCCCAGCATTTT
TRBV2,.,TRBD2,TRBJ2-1,CASSELLAGGSNEQFF,TGTGCCAGCAGTGAATTACTAGCGGGGGGCTCCAATGAGCAGTTCTTC
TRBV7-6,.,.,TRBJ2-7,CASSLSGVKAYEQYF,TGTGCCAGCAGCTTATCAGGGGTCAAAGCCTACGAGCAGTACTTC
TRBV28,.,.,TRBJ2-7,CASSRVKAYEQYF,TGTGCCAGCAGCCGAGTTAAGGCCTACGAGCAGTACTTC
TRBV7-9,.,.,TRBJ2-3,CASSHTPGADTQYF,TGTGCCAGCAGCCACACCCCGGGAGCAGATACGCAGTATTTT
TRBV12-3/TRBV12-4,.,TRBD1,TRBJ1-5,CASSTGEAPRNQPQHF,TGTGCCAGCAGCACAGGGGAGGCCCCGCGCAATCAGCCCCAGCATTTT
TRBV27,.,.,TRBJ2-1,CASSLGGKNEQFF,TGTGCCAGCAGTTTAGGAGGGAAGAATGAGCAGTTCTTC
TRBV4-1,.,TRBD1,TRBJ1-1,CASSQPRQGNTEAFF,TGCGCCAGCAGCCAACCGAGACAGGGGAACACTGAAGCTTTCTTT
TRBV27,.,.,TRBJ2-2,CASSSDSSTGELFF,TGTGCCAGCAGTTCTGACAGTAGCACCGGGGAGCTGTTTTTT
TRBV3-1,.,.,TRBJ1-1,CASSQGLRTVGAEAFF,TGTGCCAGCAGCCAAGGCCTACGCACCGTGGGGGCTGAAGCTTTCTTT
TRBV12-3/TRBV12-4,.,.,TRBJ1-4,CASSLAGREGTNEKLFF,TGTGCCAGCAGTTTAGCAGGCCGGGAGGGGACTAATGAAAAACTGTTTTTT
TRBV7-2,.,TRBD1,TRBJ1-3,CASSRTGGTGNTIYF,TGTGCCAGCAGCCGCACAGGGGGAACTGGAAACACCATATATTTT
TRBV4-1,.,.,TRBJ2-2,CASSQGPRELFF,TGCGCCAGCAGCCAAGGCCCTCGGGAGCTGTTTTTT
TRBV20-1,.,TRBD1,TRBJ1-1,CSARDRTGISEAFF,TGCAGTGCTAGAGATAGGACAGGGATCAGTGAAGCTTTCTTT
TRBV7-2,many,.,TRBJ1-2,CASSVAESYGYTF,TGTGCCAGCAGTGTGGCAGAGAGCTATGGCTACACCTTC
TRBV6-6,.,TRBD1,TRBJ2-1,CASSQGQGNNEQFF,TGTGCCAGCAGTCAAGGACAGGGGAACAATGAGCAGTTCTTC
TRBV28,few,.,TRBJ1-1,CASSFRTNTEAFF,TGTGCCAGCAGTTTTCGGACGAACACTGAAGCTTTCTTT
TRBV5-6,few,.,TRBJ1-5,CASSLGYAGSQPQHF,TGTGCCAGCAGCTTGGGGTATGCAGGGTCTCAGCCCCAGCATTTT
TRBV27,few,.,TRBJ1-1,CASSDFRGQPEAFF,TGTGCCAGCAGTGACTTCCGGGGACAACCTGAAGCTTTCTTT
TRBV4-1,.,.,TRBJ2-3,CATASTDTQYF,TGCGCCACCGCGAGCACAGATACGCAGTATTTT
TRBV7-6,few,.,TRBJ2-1,CASSSRNAEVYEQFF,TGTGCCAGCTCCTCCCGAAACGCGGAAGTTTATGAGCAGTTCTTC
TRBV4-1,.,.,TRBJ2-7,CASSQDMFRKELSSYEQYF,TGCGCCAGCAGCCAAGATATGTTTCGTAAAGAACTGAGCTCCTACGAGCAGTACTTC
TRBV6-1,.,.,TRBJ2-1,CASSINRGSTYNEQFF,TGTGCCAGCAGTATAAATAGGGGGTCTACCTACAATGAGCAGTTCTTC
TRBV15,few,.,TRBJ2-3,CATSYEPDTQYF,TGTGCCACCAGTTATGAACCAGATACGCAGTATTTT
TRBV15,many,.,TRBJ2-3,CATSRERLNTDTQYF,TGTGCCACCAGCAGAGAGAGATTAAACACAGATACGCAGTATTTT
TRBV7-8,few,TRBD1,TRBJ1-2,CASSKNAGQGRLGYGYTF,TGTGCCAGCAGCAAAAACGCGGGACAGGGGCGGTTGGGCTATGGCTACACCTTC
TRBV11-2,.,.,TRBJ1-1,CASSLGGFRRTEAFF,TGTGCCAGCAGCTTAGGAGGGTTTAGGAGAACTGAAGCTTTCTTT
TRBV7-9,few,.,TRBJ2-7,CASSLVGGRYEQYF,TGTGCCAGCAGCTTAGTTGGGGGTCGGTACGAGCAGTACTTC
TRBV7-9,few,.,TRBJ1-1,CASSSGGGELEAFF,TGTGCCAGCAGCTCGGGTGGGGGGGAACTCGAAGCTTTCTTT
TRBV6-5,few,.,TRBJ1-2,CAISGPPSYGYTF,TGTGCCATCTCGGGACCGCCATCCTATGGCTACACCTTC
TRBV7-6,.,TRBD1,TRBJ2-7,CASSFGQETSNEQYF,TGTGCCAGCAGCTTTGGACAGGAGACGAGTAACGAGCAGTACTTC
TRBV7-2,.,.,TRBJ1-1,CASSLNRATEAFF,TGTGCCAGCAGCTTAAACAGGGCCACTGAAGCTTTCTTT